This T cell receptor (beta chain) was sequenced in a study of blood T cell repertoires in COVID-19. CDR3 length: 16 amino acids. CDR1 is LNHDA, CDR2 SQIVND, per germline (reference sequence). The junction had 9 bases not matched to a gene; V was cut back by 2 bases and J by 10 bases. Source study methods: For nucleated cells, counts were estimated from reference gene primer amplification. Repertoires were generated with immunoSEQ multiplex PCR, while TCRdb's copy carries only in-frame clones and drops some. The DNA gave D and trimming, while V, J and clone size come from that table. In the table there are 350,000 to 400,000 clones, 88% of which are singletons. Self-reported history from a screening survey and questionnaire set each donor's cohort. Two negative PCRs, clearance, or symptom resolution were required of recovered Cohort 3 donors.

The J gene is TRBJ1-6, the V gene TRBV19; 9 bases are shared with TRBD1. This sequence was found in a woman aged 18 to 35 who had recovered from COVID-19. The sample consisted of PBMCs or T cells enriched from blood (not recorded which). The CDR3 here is CASSIYGTGGESPLHF. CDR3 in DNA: TGTGCCAGTAGTATATACGGTACAGGGGGCGAGTCACCCCTCCACTTT.